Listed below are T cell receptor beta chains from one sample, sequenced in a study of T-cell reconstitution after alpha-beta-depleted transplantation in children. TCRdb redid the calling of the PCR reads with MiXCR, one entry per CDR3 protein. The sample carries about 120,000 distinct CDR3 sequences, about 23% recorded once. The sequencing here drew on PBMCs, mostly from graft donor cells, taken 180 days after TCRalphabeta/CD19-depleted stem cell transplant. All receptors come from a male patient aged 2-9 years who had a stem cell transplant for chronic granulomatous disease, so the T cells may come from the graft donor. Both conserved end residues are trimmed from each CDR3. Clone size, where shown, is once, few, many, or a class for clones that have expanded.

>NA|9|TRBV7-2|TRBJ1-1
ASRTRGGAF
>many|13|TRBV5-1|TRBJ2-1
ASSLALAGVNEQF
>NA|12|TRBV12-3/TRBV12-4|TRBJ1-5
ASSTGQYNQPQH
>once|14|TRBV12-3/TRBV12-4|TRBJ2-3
ASSFPGQGSTDTQY
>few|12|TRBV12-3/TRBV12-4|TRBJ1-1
ASSLEGLNTEAF
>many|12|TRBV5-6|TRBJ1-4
ASSFDRGLEKLF
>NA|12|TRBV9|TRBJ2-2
ASSVDLSGGELF
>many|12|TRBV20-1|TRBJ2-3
SASVLGNSDTQY
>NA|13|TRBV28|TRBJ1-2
ASSLSPTGNYGYT
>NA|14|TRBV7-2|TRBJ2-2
ASSLWLAGITGELF
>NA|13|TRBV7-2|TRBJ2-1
ASSSIAGTYNEQF
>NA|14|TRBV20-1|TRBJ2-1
SARGELAGAYNEQF
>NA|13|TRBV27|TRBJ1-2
ASSLTAGQGYGYT
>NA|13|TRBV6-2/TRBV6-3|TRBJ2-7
ASSRPGGATGEQY
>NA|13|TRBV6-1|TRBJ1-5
ASLPRMPSNQPQH
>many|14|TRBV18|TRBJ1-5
ASSPDGREGSQPQH
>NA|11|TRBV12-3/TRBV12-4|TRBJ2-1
ASTGGRGDEQF
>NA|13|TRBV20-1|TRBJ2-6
SARVRSSGANVLT
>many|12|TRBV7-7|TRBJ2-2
ASSTRQDTGELF
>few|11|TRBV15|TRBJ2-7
ATGTANSYEQY
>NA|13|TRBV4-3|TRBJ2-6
ASSQDRGRANVLT
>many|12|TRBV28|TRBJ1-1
ASSWTGNNTEAF
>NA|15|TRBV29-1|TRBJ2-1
SVEDLQRGGRGDEQF
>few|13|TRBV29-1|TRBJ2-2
SALLAGGGTGELF
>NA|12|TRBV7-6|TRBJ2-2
ASSLFLESGELF
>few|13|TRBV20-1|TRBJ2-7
SASYWDRGSYEQY
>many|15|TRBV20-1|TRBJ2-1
SARKTSGIPSYNEQF
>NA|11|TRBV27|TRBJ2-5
ASSPPPQETQY
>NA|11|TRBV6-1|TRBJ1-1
ASRRTGQPGAF
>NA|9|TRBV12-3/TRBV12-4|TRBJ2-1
ASSRTVEQF